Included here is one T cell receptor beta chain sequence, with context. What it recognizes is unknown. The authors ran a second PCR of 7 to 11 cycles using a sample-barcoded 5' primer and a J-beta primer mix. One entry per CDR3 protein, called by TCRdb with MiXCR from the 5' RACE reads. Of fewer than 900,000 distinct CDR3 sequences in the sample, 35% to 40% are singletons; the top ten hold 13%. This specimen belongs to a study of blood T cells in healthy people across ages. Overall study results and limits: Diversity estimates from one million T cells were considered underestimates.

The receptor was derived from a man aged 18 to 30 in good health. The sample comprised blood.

CDR3 loop: CASSSKLKAGGQHNEQFF. The CDR3 region has the DNA TGTGCCAGCAGCTCGAAGTTGAAAGCGGGGGGCCAACACAATGAGCAGTTCTTC. The rearrangement uses TRBV21-1 and TRBJ2-1; the DNA was not used to check the table's D call, TRBD2. TRBV21-1 is a listed pseudogene. The CDR3 spans 18 residues.